This record looks at one T cell receptor (beta chain) sequence and its context. These data are taken from a study of PD-1 blockade in classical Hodgkin lymphoma. For the study at large: Patients were administered nivolumab (3 mg/kg intravenously) every 2 weeks.

Relapse after autologous stem cell transplantation occurred in every patient, and brentuximab vedotin exposure varied. Germline V gives CDR1 SGHTA, CDR2 FQGNSA. The CDR3 is 13 amino acids. V was shortened by 3 bases and J by 4 bases, with 6 bases between the two germline ends. Clones were sequenced by immunoSEQ multiplex PCR, and TCRdb holds only the in-frame ones, with some missing. The sample holds 90,000 to 120,000 clones, nearly 90% seen once. The clonotype originates from a human donor with classical Hodgkin lymphoma. The sample consisted of peripheral blood mononuclear cells (PBMCs), taken before the second cycle of nivolumab. The chain joins TRBV7-2 to TRBJ2-2; tentatively, D is TRBD2 (5 bases). CDR3 DNA sequence: TGTGCCAGCAGCTTGAGGGCCACCGGGGAGCTGTTTTTT. Translation: CASSLRATGELFF. The variable domain in full, completed from reference TRBV7-2 and TRBJ2-2, reads GAGVSQSPSNKVTEKGKDVELRCDPISGHTALYWYRQSLGQGLEFLIYFQGNSAPDKSGLPSDRFSAERTGGSVSTLTIQRTQQEDSAVYLCASSLRATGELFFGEGSRLTVL.